This record concerns one TCR beta chain sequence. Antigen specificity is unknown. With 60 Vbeta and 13 Jbeta primers, the PCR was carried out. The protocol was immunoSEQ multiplex PCR, while the TCRdb copy is restricted to in-frame clones and leaves out a portion. The sample yields some 89,000 clones, about four fifths seen once. Likely unrecorded immune exposures existed in these nominally healthy donors. The sample is drawn from a study of cytomegalovirus exposure and HLA in healthy donors. Findings and limits, study-wide: The availability of immune exposure information extended only to CMV serostatus. Among TCR beta chains, those listed as cytomegalovirus-associated numbered over 150.

This CDR3 spans 17 amino acids. Germline CDR1 SGHVS, CDR2 FQNEAQ. V dropped 4 bases and J dropped 0 bases, with 15 bases sitting between them. The sequence derives from a woman aged 35 to 49 in good health and CMV-seropositive. The genes are TRBV7-8 and TRBJ1-4, with no clear D. Sequenced input: PBMCs. The DNA for the CDR3 is TGTGCCAGCAGCTCCACTTCGGTCGGGGCAACTAATGAAAAACTGTTTTTT. This encodes CASSSTSVGATNEKLFF.